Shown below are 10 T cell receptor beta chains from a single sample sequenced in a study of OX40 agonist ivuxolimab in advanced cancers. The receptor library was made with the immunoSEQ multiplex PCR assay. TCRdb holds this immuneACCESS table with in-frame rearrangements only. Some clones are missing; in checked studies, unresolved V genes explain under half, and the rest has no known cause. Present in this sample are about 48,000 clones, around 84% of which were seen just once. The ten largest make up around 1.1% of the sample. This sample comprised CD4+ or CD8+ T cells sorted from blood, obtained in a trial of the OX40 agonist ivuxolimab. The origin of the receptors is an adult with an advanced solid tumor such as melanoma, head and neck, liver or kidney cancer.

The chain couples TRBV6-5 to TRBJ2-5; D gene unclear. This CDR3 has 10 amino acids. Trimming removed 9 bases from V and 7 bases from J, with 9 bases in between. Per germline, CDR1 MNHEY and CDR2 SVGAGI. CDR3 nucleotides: TGTGCCAGTCGCTACGGGACCCAGTACTTC. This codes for CASRYGTQYF.

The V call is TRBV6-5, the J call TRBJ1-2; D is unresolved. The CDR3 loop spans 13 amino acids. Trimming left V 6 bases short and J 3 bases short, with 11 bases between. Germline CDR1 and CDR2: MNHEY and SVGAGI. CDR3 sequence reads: CASSGRPDYGYTF. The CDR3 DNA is TGTGCCAGCAGCGGACGGCCTGACTATGGCTACACCTTC.

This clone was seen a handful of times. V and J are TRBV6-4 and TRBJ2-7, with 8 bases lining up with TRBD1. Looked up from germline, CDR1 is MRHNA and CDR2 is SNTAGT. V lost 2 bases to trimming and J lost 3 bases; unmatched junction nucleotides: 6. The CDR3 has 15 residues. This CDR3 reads CASSDGQGAGYEQYF. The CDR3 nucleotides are TGTGCCAGCAGTGACGGCCAGGGGGCCGGCTACGAGCAGTACTTC.

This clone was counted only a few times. The CDR3 nucleotides read TGTGCCAGCAGTTACCCCGGAGGGGATACAGATACGCAGTATTTT. It yields the protein CASSYPGGDTDTQYF. The V and J genes are TRBV6-6 and TRBJ2-3; a weak D match, TRBD2 (6 bases). Trimming removed 2 bases from V and 3 bases from J, with 12 bases in between. Looked up from germline, CDR1 is MNHNY and CDR2 is SVGAGI (reference sequence). This CDR3 has 15 residues.

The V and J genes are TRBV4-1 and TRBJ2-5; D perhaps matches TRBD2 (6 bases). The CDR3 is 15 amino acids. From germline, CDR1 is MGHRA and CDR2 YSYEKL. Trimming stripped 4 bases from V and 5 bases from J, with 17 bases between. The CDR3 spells CASSPGSGGWETQYF. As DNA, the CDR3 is TGCGCCAGCAGCCCCGGAAGCGGAGGGTGGGAGACCCAGTACTTC.

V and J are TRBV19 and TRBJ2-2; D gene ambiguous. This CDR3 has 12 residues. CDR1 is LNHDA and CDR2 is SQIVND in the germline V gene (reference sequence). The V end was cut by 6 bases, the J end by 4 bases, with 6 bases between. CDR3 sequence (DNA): TGTGCCAGTAGATTTGCCACCGGGGAGCTGTTTTTT. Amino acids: CASRFATGELFF.

The CDR3 bases are TGTGCCAGCAGCGCTCGACAGGGAGGCACCATATATTTT. This codes for CASSARQGGTIYF. The gene calls are TRBV7-3 and TRBJ1-3; 7 bases map to TRBD1. Germline assignment: CDR1 SGHTA and CDR2 FQGTGA. The J segment lost 9 bases and the V segment lost 5 bases, leaving 7 bases of the junction unmatched. The CDR3 length is 13 residues. The full variable domain, completed using reference TRBV7-3 and TRBJ1-3, is GAGVSQTPSNKVTEKGKYVELRCDPISGHTALYWYRQSLGQGPEFLIYFQGTGAADDSGLPNDRFFAVRPEGSVSTLKIQRTERGDSAVYLCASSARQGGTIYFGEGSWLTVV.

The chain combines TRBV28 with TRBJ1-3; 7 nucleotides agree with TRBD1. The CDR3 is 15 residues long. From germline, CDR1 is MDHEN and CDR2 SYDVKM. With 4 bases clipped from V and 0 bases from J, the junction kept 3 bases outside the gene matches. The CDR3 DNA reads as TGTGCCAGCAGTTACTACAGGGGCTCTGGAAACACCATATATTTT. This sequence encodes CASSYYRGSGNTIYF.

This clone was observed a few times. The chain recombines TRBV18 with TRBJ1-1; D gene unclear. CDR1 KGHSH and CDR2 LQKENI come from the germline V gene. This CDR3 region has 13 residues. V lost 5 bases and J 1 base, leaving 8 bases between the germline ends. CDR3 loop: CASSGQQNTEAFF. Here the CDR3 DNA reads TGTGCCAGCTCAGGGCAGCAGAACACTGAAGCTTTCTTT.

The CDR3, as DNA: TGTGCCAGCTCCACCAGCAGCGGCACCCACTACGAGCAGTACTTC. Translating it yields CASSTSSGTHYEQYF. The V call is TRBV28, the J call TRBJ2-7, with D tentatively TRBD2 (5 bases). The V end lost 8 bases, the J end lost 3 bases, and 20 bases lay between the germline ends. There are 15 residues in the CDR3. Germline CDR1 and CDR2: MDHEN and SYDVKM.